This record covers a single TCR beta chain. The data originate from a study of T cell responses to AZD1222 COVID-19 vaccine. TCRdb's copy holds only in-frame clones and misses some; the assay was immunoSEQ multiplex PCR. The sample holds tens of thousands of clones, roughly 86% seen once. Germline V lookup: CDR1 SGHRS, CDR2 YFSETQ. J lost 4 bases, V lost 4 bases, and 9 bases had no gene match. This CDR3 contains 15 residues. The source was peripheral blood, collected 28 days after the second AZD1222 dose. The clonotype was recovered from an adult who received the AZD1222 COVID-19 vaccine. The rearrangement joins TRBV5-1 to TRBJ1-1; the match to TRBD1 covers 8 bases. This CDR3 is CASSPLQGAPTEAFF. The CDR3 coding sequence is TGCGCCAGCAGCCCCCTGCAGGGGGCGCCCACTGAAGCTTTCTTT.